The rows below give T cell receptor beta chains drawn from one sample of a study of shared clonotypes between healthy human individuals. Generated by immunoSEQ multiplex PCR, the TCRdb table keeps only in-frame clones and is missing some. The sample contains roughly 2.4 million clones, under 97% of which appear only once. The sequencing sample was made of naive CD4+ T cells sorted from blood. The receptor set was obtained from a man aged 18 to 30 in good health. The CDR3 runs from the conserved cysteine through the conserved F or W. The order of the fields is CDR3 protein, CDR3 DNA, J gene, V gene, clone size, D gene. D genes are given only for firm matches. Only some rows state a clone size, as once, few, many or a class for expanded clones.

CASSYIAGGGDTQYF | TGTGCCAGCAGCTATATAGCGGGGGGTGGGGATACGCAGTATTTT | TRBJ2-3 | TRBV11-2 | once | TRBD2
CASSYSDKRSYNSPLHF | TGTGCCAGCAGCTATTCGGACAAACGCTCCTATAATTCACCCCTCCACTTT | TRBJ1-6 | TRBV5-6 | NA | NA
CASSSSVESTDTQYF | TGTGCCAGCAGCTCTAGCGTAGAAAGCACAGATACGCAGTATTTT | TRBJ2-3 | TRBV7-2 | NA | NA
CASSQGENLGGELFF | TGCGCCAGCAGCCAAGGGGAAAATCTTGGGGGGGAGCTGTTTTTT | TRBJ2-2 | TRBV4-1 | NA | NA
CASSLEPNTIYF | TGTGCCAGCAGCTTAGAACCAAACACCATATATTTT | TRBJ1-3 | TRBV11-2 | NA | NA
CASSLDASGTYEQYF | TGTGCTAGCAGCTTAGATGCCAGCGGGACATACGAGCAGTACTTC | TRBJ2-7 | TRBV7-7 | NA | NA
CASSFAGTSQETQYF | TGTGCCAGCAGTTTCGCCGGGACCAGCCAAGAGACCCAGTACTTC | TRBJ2-5 | TRBV27 | once | NA
CASSLAGRGSYNSPLHF | TGCGCCAGCAGCTTGGCGGGCAGGGGTTCCTATAATTCACCCCTCCACTTT | TRBJ1-6 | TRBV5-1 | NA | NA
CASSPRQGEQYF | TGTGCCAGCAGCCCGCGACAGGGGGAGCAGTACTTC | TRBJ2-7 | TRBV5-6 | NA | TRBD1
CASSLIADSTDTQYF | TGTGCCAGCAGCTTGATTGCGGACAGCACAGATACGCAGTATTTT | TRBJ2-3 | TRBV5-4 | NA | NA
CASSLSVGRQETQYF | TGTGCCAGCAGCTTATCTGTCGGGAGACAAGAGACCCAGTACTTC | TRBJ2-5 | TRBV7-9 | NA | NA
CASSLEAGQPQHF | TGTGCCAGCAGCTTAGAGGCGGGGCAGCCCCAGCATTTT | TRBJ1-5 | TRBV7-2 | NA | NA
CASSLPQGGVWDYNEQFF | TGCGCCAGCAGTTTACCCCAGGGCGGGGTGTGGGACTACAATGAGCAGTTCTTC | TRBJ2-1 | TRBV5-1 | NA | NA
CASSQGHSAWGQETQYF | TGCGCCAGCAGCCAAGGTCACAGCGCGTGGGGTCAGGAGACCCAGTACTTC | TRBJ2-5 | TRBV4-1 | NA | NA
CASSDSRLAGAGELFF | TGTGCCAGCAGTGATTCCCGACTAGCTGGTGCCGGGGAGCTGTTTTTT | TRBJ2-2 | TRBV25-1 | once | TRBD2
CASSWSGDPRGTGELFF | TGTGCCAGCAGCTGGTCGGGGGACCCGCGGGGCACCGGGGAGCTGTTTTTT | TRBJ2-2 | TRBV11-3 | NA | NA
CASTRGPRNYGYTF | TGTGCCAGCACGCGGGGGCCGAGGAACTATGGCTACACCTTC | TRBJ1-2 | TRBV2 | NA | NA
CASSQGGRENEKLFF | TGCGCCAGCAGCCAAGGCGGGAGGGAGAATGAAAAACTGTTTTTT | TRBJ1-4 | TRBV4-1 | NA | NA
CASSNLGGDTQYF | TGTGCCAGCAGCAACCTGGGGGGGGATACGCAGTATTTT | TRBJ2-3 | TRBV21-1 | NA | NA
CASSMAGRGAYEQYF | TGCGCCAGCAGCATGGCCGGGCGAGGGGCCTACGAGCAGTACTTC | TRBJ2-7 | TRBV5-1 | NA | NA
CASSPGTGNTGELFF | TGCGCCAGCAGCCCCGGGACGGGGAACACCGGGGAGCTGTTTTTT | TRBJ2-2 | TRBV5-1 | NA | NA
CASSYLAANYGYTF | TGTGCCAGCAGTTACCTGGCAGCCAACTATGGCTACACCTTC | TRBJ1-2 | TRBV6-5 | NA | NA
CASRTGQVNEKLFF | TGTGCCAGCAGAACGGGACAGGTGAATGAAAAACTGTTTTTT | TRBJ1-4 | TRBV2 | NA | TRBD1
CASTPGASGGLRETQYF | TGTGCCAGCACCCCCGGTGCTAGCGGGGGGTTACGAGAGACCCAGTACTTC | TRBJ2-5 | TRBV28 | NA | TRBD2
CASRKGGGTSGFYEQYF | TGTGCCAGCAGAAAGGGGGGTGGTACTAGCGGGTTCTACGAGCAGTACTTC | TRBJ2-7 | TRBV7-2 | NA | TRBD2
CASSQTRRSGNTIYF | TGTGCCAGCAGCCAGACACGCCGCTCTGGAAACACCATATATTTT | TRBJ1-3 | TRBV4-2 | NA | NA
CASSPEMGGYTF | TGTGCCAGCAGTCCCGAGATGGGGGGCTACACCTTC | TRBJ1-2 | TRBV7-9 | NA | NA
CASSLGAGANNQPQHF | TGTGCCAGCAGCTTAGGCGCAGGGGCGAACAATCAGCCCCAGCATTTT | TRBJ1-5 | TRBV7-9 | once | NA
CASSISQGNEQYF | TGTGCCAGCAGCATATCACAGGGGAACGAGCAGTACTTC | TRBJ2-7 | TRBV7-9 | NA | TRBD1
CASSAGTYEQYF | TGTGCCAGCAGCGCCGGGACCTACGAGCAGTACTTC | TRBJ2-7 | TRBV7-6 | NA | NA
CSAWDMPAAFF | TGCAGTGCATGGGACATGCCAGCGGCTTTCTTT | TRBJ1-1 | TRBV20-1 | NA | NA
CASSIIRADNQPQHF | TGTGCCAGTAGTATAATTCGGGCCGACAATCAGCCCCAGCATTTT | TRBJ1-5 | TRBV19 | NA | NA
CASSEGGWGETQYF | TGTGCCAGCAGTGAAGGGGGATGGGGAGAGACCCAGTACTTC | TRBJ2-5 | TRBV2 | once | NA
CASSYSSNQPQHF | TGTGCCAGCAGTTATAGCAGCAATCAGCCCCAGCATTTT | TRBJ1-5 | TRBV6-5 | NA | NA
CASSRGLAGLTDTQYF | TGTGCCAGCAGCCGGGGACTAGCGGGACTCACAGATACGCAGTATTTT | TRBJ2-3 | TRBV25-1 | NA | TRBD2